This T cell receptor beta chain was sequenced for a study of beta chain features in type 1 diabetes (dated by TCRdb to 2016 to 2019). At the level of the whole study: Patients and healthy donors did not differ in mean age, gender distribution, total cell number or subset yield. A total of 85 million to 110 million sorted cells were examined across all samples, and RNA yield correlated strongly with the number of cells per subset. In the study, TCRB repertoires of sorted circulating CD4+ T cell subsets from recently diagnosed type 1 diabetes patients were compared with those of matched healthy donors. Regulatory and stem cell-like memory subsets were isolated from only 8 patients and about eight healthy donors, whereas naive and central memory subsets came from all 28 donors.

Overall study outcomes, separate from this receptor: Sequencing cDNA rather than genomic DNA could over-represent highly expressing activated cells, although activation and CD3 levels did not differ between groups. Shorter templates might be favored by PCR, yet because patient and control samples were amplified and corrected together, any such skew would affect both groups equally. A moderate but significant shortening of TCRB CDR3 length was observed in type 1 diabetes patients in all four CD4+ subsets. The naive, central memory and regulatory TCRB repertoires appeared to resemble one another more closely among patients than among healthy donors. Fewer insertions and more nucleotide deletions at VDJ recombination sites were observed in patients with type 1 diabetes, implying thymic rearrangement abnormalities. Because small numbers of individuals were included in the HLA sub-analyses, any influence of HLA type on TCRB rearrangement was left unresolved.

Regarding this clone: Its binding antigen is unknown. Within one base of it there is no much larger clone, and no base qualities were kept.

Each donor gave one peripheral blood draw, about 110 mL on average, collected into heparinised tubes. Naive, central memory, regulatory and stem cell-like memory CD4+ T cells were sorted on a BD FACSAria II using a panel including CD45RO, CCR7, CD25, CD127, CD95 and CD27. Every sorted population had a purity above 95%. PBMCs were separated immediately by Lymphoprep density gradient centrifugation and were stained directly, without being cultured. Samples were stained and sorted in pairs, with one healthy donor and one patient per experiment, so that batch effects were minimized. The High Capacity cDNA Reverse Transcription Kit was used to reverse transcribe all of the isolated RNA, meaning that expressed TCRB transcripts were what got sequenced. Deep immunoSEQ sequencing was performed on naive, central memory and regulatory T cell samples, with an average of about 3.6 million total reads per sample. After sorted cells were lysed in RLT buffer, RNA was extracted with DNase-treated RNeasy Micro or Mini kits, with the choice depending on cell number. Each cell subset was processed separately to prevent cross-contamination, with patient and healthy donor samples processed together. The immunoSEQ multiplex PCR was used to amplify TCRB sequences from cDNA, yielding 87-bp fragments that span the CDR3 region. Sequencing of the amplicons was performed on the Illumina HiSeq platform. As for how the authors treated the data: Synthetic template baselines were used to correct PCR bias computationally, reads within Hamming distance 2 were collapsed, and singletons that could not be merged were discarded. By aligning reads against IMGT, V, D and J genes, CDR3 length, and insertions or deletions at six rearrangement sites were assigned. Within each subset, clonotype counts were normalized to sorted cell number, after which true diversity and Gini coefficients were computed with the tcR R package. Repertoire sharing was quantified using the overlap coefficient calculated on TCRB nucleotide sequences. The table comes from immuneACCESS by way of TCRdb, which keeps in-frame sequences with V and J called. Part of the clones is missing from these tables; in studies checked, under half for an unresolved V gene and the rest for unknown reasons. V and J calls and clone size are as listed in that table; D and trimming were resolved from the DNA. The sample records under 200,000 clones, approximately 10% of which are singletons. The ten largest clones represent 0.5% of the sample.

The CDR3, cysteine through phenylalanine, is 16 amino acids long. Only CDR3 DNA is held: 48 bases, read in frame from base 1. Unmatched junction bases come to 4, with V trimmed by 1 base and J by 4 bases. The clonotype originates from a young man with type 1 diabetes. The chain couples TRBV23-1 to TRBJ2-7; 13 middle bases align to TRBD2. TRBV23-1 is filed as an ORF, its function uncertain. The sequenced sample consisted of central memory CD4+ T cells from blood. The CDR3 region has the sequence CASSQYGLAGDYEQYF. The DNA sequence follows: TGCGCCAGCAGTCAATACGGACTAGCGGGGGATTACGAGCAGTACTTC.